This T cell receptor beta chain was captured in a study of T cells after yellow fever vaccination. Study observations and caveats: Post-booster reappearance was seen for most primary-vaccination clones (about 96% CD4, about 88% CD8). It was the secondary response that reached its peak faster, day 5 versus 15, but it was weaker. There was a possibility that FACS-sorted repertoires contained abundant clonotypes contaminating from the bulk population.

This clonotype was seen many times. As yet, its antigen is unknown. Germline CDR1 reads SGHTA; CDR2 reads FQGNSA. The CDR3 length is 17 residues. V lost 2 bases to trimming and J lost 0 bases; unmatched junction nucleotides: 6. TCRdb re-called the 5' RACE reads through MiXCR, storing one row per CDR3 protein. Of a few hundred thousand distinct CDR3 sequences in the sample, roughly 4.8% are singletons; the top ten hold more than 3%. This sequence joins TRBV7-2 and TRBJ2-2; 7 bases agree with TRBD2. The input for sequencing was CD4+ T cells sorted from PBMCs, taken on the day of the yellow fever booster vaccination. The source is a young man who received the YFV17D yellow fever vaccine. The CDR3 spells CASSLWAGVPNTGELFF. DNA of the CDR3: TGTGCCAGCAGCTTATGGGCGGGGGTTCCGAACACCGGGGAGCTGTTTTTT.